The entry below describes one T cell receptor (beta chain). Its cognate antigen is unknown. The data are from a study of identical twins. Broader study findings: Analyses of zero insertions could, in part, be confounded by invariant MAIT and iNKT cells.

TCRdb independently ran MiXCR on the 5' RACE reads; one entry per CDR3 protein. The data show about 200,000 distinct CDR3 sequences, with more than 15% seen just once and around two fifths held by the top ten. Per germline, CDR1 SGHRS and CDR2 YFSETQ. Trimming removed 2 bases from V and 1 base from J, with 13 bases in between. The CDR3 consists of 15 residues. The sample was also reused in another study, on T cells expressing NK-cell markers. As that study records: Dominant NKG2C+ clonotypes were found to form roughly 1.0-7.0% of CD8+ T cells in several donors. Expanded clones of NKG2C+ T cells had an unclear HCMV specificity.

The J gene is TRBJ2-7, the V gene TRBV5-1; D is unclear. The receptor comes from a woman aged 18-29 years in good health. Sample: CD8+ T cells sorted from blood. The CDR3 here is CASSFEFHHSYEQYF. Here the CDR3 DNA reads TGCGCCAGCAGCTTTGAGTTTCATCATTCCTACGAGCAGTACTTC.